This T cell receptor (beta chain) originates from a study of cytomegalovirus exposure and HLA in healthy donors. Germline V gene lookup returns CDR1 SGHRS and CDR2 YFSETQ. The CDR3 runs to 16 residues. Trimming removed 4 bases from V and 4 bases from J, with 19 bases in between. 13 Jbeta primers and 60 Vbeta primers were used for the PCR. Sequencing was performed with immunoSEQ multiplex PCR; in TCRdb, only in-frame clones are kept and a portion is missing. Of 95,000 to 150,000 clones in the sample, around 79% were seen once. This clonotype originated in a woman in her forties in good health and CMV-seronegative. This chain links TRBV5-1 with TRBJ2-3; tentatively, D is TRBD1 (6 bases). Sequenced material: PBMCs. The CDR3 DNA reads TGCGCCAGCAGCGGGAGCAAACAGGGTAGGCCAGATACGCAGTATTTT. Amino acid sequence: CASSGSKQGRPDTQYF.